The 14 T cell receptor beta chains below were found in one sample sequenced in a study of T cells after somatic rescue of genetic block (TCRdb year 2020). Library preparation employed the immunoSEQ multiplex PCR assay. The table was pulled from immuneACCESS by TCRdb, which kept in-frame rearrangements only. Such tables lose some clones; where checked, under half of the loss comes from unresolved V genes, and the rest has no known cause. The sample table holds about 10,000 clones, of which 74% were seen once. Roughly 23% of the sample goes to the ten largest clones. Sample: peripheral blood mononuclear cells (PBMCs). The receptors were sampled from a boy aged 5-17 years.

V gene TRBV6-6 combines with J gene TRBJ1-2; D ambiguous. Germline CDR1 reads MNHNY; CDR2 reads SVGAGI (reference sequence). The CDR3 sequence is 14 residues long. Trimming pared 0 bases from V and 0 bases from J, leaving 5 bases between. In DNA form, the CDR3 reads TGTGCCAGCAGTTACTCGCGTGCTAACTATGGCTACACCTTC. This gives the protein CASSYSRANYGYTF.

This chain connects TRBV7-9 to TRBJ1-1; D gene uncertain. CDR1 and CDR2 from the germline V gene are SEHNR and FQNEAQ (reference sequence). The CDR3 has 14 residues. V lost 3 bases and J 2 bases, leaving 10 bases between the germline ends. The CDR3 DNA follows: TGTGCCAGCAGCTTCGGGTCTTTTAACACTGAAGCTTTCTTT. It encodes CASSFGSFNTEAFF.

V usage is TRBV4-2 and J usage is TRBJ2-3, with no clear D. This CDR3 is 17 amino acids long. V lost 0 bases to trimming and J lost 6 bases, with 19 bases between them. Per the germline V gene, CDR1 is LGHNA and CDR2 is YNFKEQ. The CDR3, as DNA: TGTGCCAGCAGCCAAGAAGATCGTGCAGGCGTGAGCGATACGCAGTATTTT. It yields the protein CASSQEDRAGVSDTQYF.

In this sample, this clone turned up a few times. The chain recombines TRBV2 with TRBJ2-7; no reliable D call. Germline V gives CDR1 SNHLY, CDR2 FYNNEI. This CDR3 is 12 amino acids long. V lost 4 bases and J 3 bases, leaving 7 bases between the germline ends. CDR3 residues: CASSARFYEQYF. The CDR3 DNA sequence: TGTGCCAGCAGTGCCAGATTCTACGAGCAGTACTTC.

This chain uses TRBV5-1 with TRBJ1-2, with a weak D call TRBD1 (6 bases). The CDR3 is 13 amino acids. Looked up from germline, CDR1 is SGHRS and CDR2 is YFSETQ. The ends were cut back, 5 bases at V and 5 bases at J, with 13 bases in the middle. CDR3 sequence (DNA): TGCGCCAGCAGACCCACAGGGAATTATGGCTACACCTTC. Translation: CASRPTGNYGYTF.

This clone was seen only a few times. The rearrangement joins TRBV18 to TRBJ1-5, with D perhaps TRBD1 (6 bases). V dropped 5 bases and J dropped 0 bases, with 20 bases sitting between them. This CDR3 spans 18 amino acids. Germline values: CDR1 KGHSH, CDR2 LQKENI. DNA of the CDR3: TGTGCCAGCTCAGCTACAGGGTCGGGGACCTATAGCAATCAGCCCCAGCATTTT. Its translation is CASSATGSGTYSNQPQHF.

This clone turned up a few times. This chain connects TRBV5-1 to TRBJ2-3; D tentatively fits TRBD1 or TRBD2 (5 bases each). V lost 1 base and J lost 3, with 12 bases in between. Germline V gene sequence: CDR1 SGHRS, CDR2 YFSETQ. The CDR3 length is 15 residues. The CDR3 DNA is TGCGCCAGCAGCTTGAGTCCCGGGGCTACAGATACGCAGTATTTT. Its protein is CASSLSPGATDTQYF.

The chain has TRBV15 and TRBJ1-1; 9 nucleotides agree with TRBD1. The V segment lost 0 bases and the J segment 8 bases; nucleotides outside the gene matches: 4. This CDR3 contains 14 residues. Germline assignment: CDR1 LNHNV and CDR2 YYDKDF (reference sequence). CDR3 nucleotides: TGTGCCACCAGCAGAGATCCTACAGGGGGCGAAGCTTTCTTT. It yields the protein CATSRDPTGGEAFF.

V usage is TRBV6-1 and J usage is TRBJ1-4, with D hard to call. Germline loops: CDR1 MNHNS, CDR2 SASEGT. The CDR3 is 14 residues long. The V end was cut by 7 bases, the J end by 3 bases, with 12 bases between. The CDR3: CASKWGSPNEKLFF. The CDR3 bases are TGTGCCAGCAAATGGGGAAGTCCTAATGAAAAACTGTTTTTT.

This clone was recorded a few times. J is TRBJ1-1 and V is TRBV5-1, with 10 bases identical to TRBD1. The trim removed 4 bases at V and 6 bases at J, leaving 3 bases unmatched. The CDR3 consists of 13 residues. CDR1 SGHRS and CDR2 YFSETQ come from the germline V gene. The CDR3 nucleotides read TGCGCCAGCAGCGGAGGGACAGGGGCTGAAGCTTTCTTT. Residues: CASSGGTGAEAFF.

V usage is TRBV28 and J usage is TRBJ1-6; the D gene is possibly TRBD1 (6 bases). Per germline, CDR1 MDHEN and CDR2 SYDVKM. Trimming left V 6 bases short and J 7 bases short, with 13 bases between. There are 14 residues in the CDR3. Here the CDR3 reads CASRGGGFNSPLHF. CDR3 coding DNA: TGTGCCAGCAGAGGGGGAGGGTTCAATTCACCCCTCCACTTT.

The V call is TRBV28, the J call TRBJ2-5, with D unresolved. Germline CDR1 MDHEN, CDR2 SYDVKM. The V and J ends lost 2 bases and 2 bases respectively, with 9 bases between them. The CDR3 loop spans 14 amino acids. CDR3 sequence (DNA): TGTGCCAGCAGTTTAACGGCAGTACAAGAGACCCAGTACTTC. Translating gives CASSLTAVQETQYF. The full variable domain, completed using reference TRBV28 and TRBJ2-5, is DVKVTQSSRYLVKRTGEKVFLECVQDMDHENMFWYRQDPGLGLRLIYFSYDVKMKEKGDIPEGYSVSREKKERFSLILESASTNQTSMYLCASSLTAVQETQYFGPGTRLLVL.

This clone was detected a few times. This sequence joins TRBV5-1 and TRBJ2-2, with a tentative D call TRBD2 (6 bases). The CDR3 loop spans 16 amino acids. The germline gives CDR1 SGHRS, CDR2 YFSETQ. The V gene lost 0 bases and the J gene lost 7 bases, with 16 bases spanning the gap. The CDR3 region has the DNA TGCGCCAGCAGCTTGGCCCTTGATGGACTAATCGGGGAGCTGTTTTTT. Residues: CASSLALDGLIGELFF.

V is TRBV15 and J is TRBJ2-1; 10 bases are shared with TRBD2. Per the germline V gene, CDR1 is LNHNV and CDR2 is YYDKDF (reference sequence). The CDR3 spans 15 residues. J lost 7 bases, V lost 5 bases, and 8 bases had no gene match. The CDR3 DNA sequence: TGTGCCACCAGCCGTGGGACTAGCGTAATGAATGAGCAGTTCTTC. Translation: CATSRGTSVMNEQFF.